Each of the 3 T cell receptor beta chains below was sequenced from the same sample in a study of identical twins. MiXCR, applied by TCRdb to the 5' RACE reads, yields one record per CDR3 protein. Here the sample spans more than 250,000 distinct CDR3 sequences, approximately 8.5% being singletons. This sample was shared with a second study, whose subject was yellow fever vaccine responses in identical twins.

The material sequenced was memory (CD45RO+) T cells sorted from blood. These receptors all come from a woman aged 18-29 years in good health.

This chain links TRBV28 with TRBJ2-1, with 12 nucleotides matching TRBD2. This CDR3 spans 15 amino acids. The germline gives CDR1 MDHEN, CDR2 SYDVKM. V lost 8 bases, J lost 8 bases, and 10 bases stayed unmatched. CDR3 DNA: TGTGCCAGCGTTTCTCAACTAGCGGGAGGTGATGAGCAGTTCTTC. Protein product: CASVSQLAGGDEQFF.

J is TRBJ2-7 and V is TRBV4-2, with 8 bases that match TRBD2. V was pared by 4 bases and J by 5 bases, with 10 bases of the junction left unmatched. The germline CDR1 and CDR2 sequences are LGHNA and YNFKEQ. This CDR3 has 15 amino acids. CDR3: CASSRSQREYHEQYF. CDR3 nucleotide sequence: TGTGCCAGCAGCCGATCCCAGCGGGAGTACCACGAGCAGTACTTC.

This clonotype has a count of ten or more. CDR3 sequence reads: CASSHVPGSTDTQYF. DNA of the CDR3: TGTGCCAGCAGCCACGTACCAGGTAGCACAGATACGCAGTATTTT. The chain carries TRBV3-1 and TRBJ2-3; D unresolved. Germline V gene sequence: CDR1 LGHDT, CDR2 YNNKEL (reference sequence). Trimming removed 3 bases from V and 0 bases from J, with 10 bases in between. There are 15 residues in the CDR3.